These 31 T cell receptor beta chains originate from one sample sequenced in a study of blood T cell repertoires in COVID-19. The assay was immunoSEQ multiplex PCR, and TCRdb's table has in-frame clones only and misses some. The sample has 150,000 to 200,000 clones, 65% to 90% seen once. Sequenced material: peripheral blood. The source of these receptors is a man aged 60-69 years with acute or convalescent COVID-19.

The chain carries TRBV6-5 and TRBJ2-7, with TRBD1 identical over 7 bases. The CDR3 has 11 amino acids. Germline CDR1 MNHEY, CDR2 SVGAGI. The V gene end was trimmed by 8 bases and the J gene end by 2 bases; junction bases not matched to a gene: 0. The CDR3 bases are TGTGCCAGCCAGGGGGCCTACGAGCAGTACTTC. Protein: CASQGAYEQYF.

The genes are TRBV21-1 and TRBJ1-1; the table's D call, TRBD1, was not checked against the DNA. TRBV21-1 is deemed a pseudogene. CDR3 size: 17 residues. The CDR3 nucleotides read TGTGCCAGCAGCTTACGGGACAGGGGGCGCGTGAACACTGAAGCTTTCTTT. It translates to CASSLRDRGRVNTEAFF.

This clone was detected a few times. The chain uses TRBV2 and TRBJ2-2; no reliable D call. Germline V CDR1 and CDR2: SNHLY, FYNNEI. This CDR3 is built from 13 residues. Trimming took 6 bases from V and 5 from J, leaving 10 bases between them. DNA for the CDR3: TGTGCCAGCAGCCCACAGAGAACCGGGGAGCTGTTTTTT. This translates into CASSPQRTGELFF.

The chain carries TRBV6-5 and TRBJ1-5; D is possibly TRBD1 (6 bases). The CDR3 is 13 amino acids. V lost 4 bases to trimming and J lost 4 bases, with 8 bases between them. Germline CDR1 and CDR2: MNHEY and SVGAGI. The CDR3 nucleotides read TGTGCCAGCAGTTCCGACAGGAATCAGCCCCAGCATTTT. Protein: CASSSDRNQPQHF.

This clone is labeled as medium-sized. The chain recombines TRBV2 with TRBJ2-5; TRBD2 matches at 14 bases. The length of the CDR3 is 15 residues. CDR1 SNHLY and CDR2 FYNNEI come from the germline V gene. J lost 6 bases, V lost 3 bases, and 3 bases had no gene match. CDR3 sequence: CASSEGLAGAQTQYF. Written as DNA, the CDR3 is TGTGCCAGCAGTGAGGGACTAGCGGGAGCACAGACCCAGTACTTC.

This clone showed up just once. The rearrangement uses TRBV30 and TRBJ2-7, with D tentatively TRBD2 (5 bases). This CDR3 has 14 residues. V lost 0 bases to trimming and J lost 2 bases, with 11 bases between them. Germline lookup yields CDR1 GTSNPN and CDR2 SVGIG (reference sequence). The CDR3 DNA follows: TGTGCCTGGAGTGTACTAGACCGAACCTACGAGCAGTACTTC. Its translation: CAWSVLDRTYEQYF.

This chain joins TRBV18 and TRBJ2-5; D is possibly TRBD2 (6 bases). The germline V and J ends were trimmed by 3 bases and 5 bases, with 13 bases remaining between them. Per germline, CDR1 KGHSH and CDR2 LQKENI. The CDR3 has 14 residues. The CDR3 loop reads CASSPRVSGETQYF. Here the CDR3 DNA reads TGTGCCAGCTCACCGAGAGTCAGCGGGGAGACCCAGTACTTC.

The rearrangement uses TRBV28 and TRBJ1-5, with D possibly matching TRBD1 (6 bases). V lost 7 bases to trimming and J lost 5 bases, with 18 bases between them. There are 15 residues in the CDR3. Germline-derived CDR1 and CDR2 are MDHEN and SYDVKM. In DNA, the CDR3 is TGTGCCAGCATCCCGGGTGGGGGCCGGGATCAGCCCCAGCATTTT. Encoded protein: CASIPGGGRDQPQHF.

This clone occurred a few times. The V call is TRBV28, the J call TRBJ1-5; 8 nucleotides agree with TRBD1. The V segment lost 9 bases and the J segment 9 bases; nucleotides outside the gene matches: 19. The germline gives CDR1 MDHEN, CDR2 SYDVKM. This CDR3 is 16 amino acids long. For the CDR3, the DNA is TGTGCCAGTAAAACGGAGGGGGGACAGGTCCCCTTGCCCCAGCATTTT. It translates to CASKTEGGQVPLPQHF.

J is TRBJ1-2 and V is TRBV9; 7 bases align to TRBD1. This CDR3 comprises 16 residues. The V segment lost 4 bases and the J segment 0 bases; nucleotides outside the gene matches: 9. Germline assignment: CDR1 SGDLS and CDR2 YYNGEE. The CDR3 bases are TGTGCCAGCAGCCCTCCTGGGGACAGAGCTAACTATGGCTACACCTTC. Translation gives CASSPPGDRANYGYTF.

V usage is TRBV15 and J usage is TRBJ1-2, with TRBD1 as a possible D gene (6 bases). There are 15 residues in the CDR3. V dropped 8 bases and J dropped 0 bases, with 16 bases sitting between them. Germline CDR1 LNHNV, CDR2 YYDKDF (reference sequence). The CDR3 nucleotides read TGTGCCACCGGGGGGGGGCGGCTTCCTAACTATGGCTACACCTTC. It is translated as CATGGGRLPNYGYTF.

This clone was recorded only once. This chain uses TRBV6-1 with TRBJ1-5, with a tentative D call TRBD1 (5 bases). The CDR3 is made up of 16 amino acids. Germline V lookup: CDR1 MNHNS, CDR2 SASEGT. V lost 3 bases to trimming and J lost 0 bases, with 12 bases between them. The CDR3 DNA reads TGTGCCAGCAGTGACAGGGTTCGGAATAGCAATCAGCCCCAGCATTTT. Its protein is CASSDRVRNSNQPQHF.

V and J are TRBV20-1 and TRBJ2-1; a weak D match, TRBD2 (5 bases). The CDR3 has 11 residues. The ends were cut back, 6 bases at V and 8 bases at J, with 11 bases in the middle. CDR1 DFQATT and CDR2 SNEGSKA come from the germline V gene (reference sequence). The CDR3 nucleotides are TGCAGTGCAAACTCGGGGTATGAGCAGTTCTTC. Translated, it gives CSANSGYEQFF.

The CDR3 protein is CASSYRGDHYGYTF. CDR3 nucleotide sequence: TGTGCCAGCAGTTACAGGGGCGACCACTATGGCTACACCTTC. V usage is TRBV27 and J usage is TRBJ1-2, with 7 bases fitting TRBD1. The CDR3 spans 14 residues. Trimming at V came to 4 bases and at J to 3 bases, leaving 5 bases not matched to a gene. In germline, CDR1 is MNHEY, CDR2 SMNVEV (reference sequence).

V usage is TRBV18 and J usage is TRBJ1-2; D might be TRBD1 (6 bases). This CDR3 has 15 amino acids. Trimming removed 3 bases at V and 4 bases at J, with 15 bases between. Per the germline V gene, CDR1 is KGHSH and CDR2 is LQKENI. The CDR3 protein is CASSPPQGTRYGYTF. The CDR3 coding sequence is TGTGCCAGCTCACCGCCACAGGGAACCCGCTATGGCTACACCTTC. The full variable domain, in which reference TRBV18 and TRBJ1-2 provide the parts outside the CDR3, is NAGVMQNPRHLVRRRGQEARLRCSPMKGHSHVYWYRQLPEEGLKFMVYLQKENIIDESGMPKERFSAEFPKEGPSILRIQQVVRGDSAAYFCASSPPQGTRYGYTFGSGTRLTVV.

A few counts support this clone. V and J are TRBV13 and TRBJ2-7; perhaps TRBD2 as D (6 bases). Trimming took 5 bases from V and 3 from J, leaving 11 bases between them. CDR3 size: 13 residues. Germline V CDR1 and CDR2: PRHDT, FYEKMQ (reference sequence). CDR3 nucleotides: TGTGCCAGCAGCGCCCGGGGGAACTACGAGCAGTACTTC. This gives the protein CASSARGNYEQYF.

The chain combines TRBV5-6 with TRBJ1-5, with D maybe TRBD1 (6 bases). Germline V gives CDR1 SGHDT, CDR2 YYEEEE. The CDR3 totals 14 residues. V dropped 3 bases and J dropped 9 bases, with 16 bases sitting between them. CDR3 sequence reads: CASSSRTARTPQHF. The CDR3 bases are TGTGCCAGCAGCTCCCGGACAGCCCGAACGCCCCAGCATTTT.

The CDR3 loop reads CASSLRLAGYNEQFF. The CDR3 nucleotides read TGTGCCAGCAGCCTCCGACTAGCGGGATACAATGAGCAGTTCTTC. The rearrangement joins TRBV11-2 to TRBJ2-1; 11 bases are shared with TRBD2. CDR1 SGHAT and CDR2 FQNNGV come from the germline V gene. This CDR3 region has 15 residues. V lost 5 bases and J lost 4; bases outside the gene matches: 4.

The chain employs TRBV12-3 or TRBV12-4 and TRBJ2-1; D is perhaps TRBD1 (5 bases). The CDR3 extends over 13 amino acids. The V end lost 3 bases, the J end lost 8 bases, and 11 bases lay between the germline ends. Here the CDR3 reads CASSFHQGYEQFF. DNA for the CDR3: TGTGCCAGCAGTTTCCACCAGGGCTATGAGCAGTTCTTC.

This rearrangement joins TRBV9 to TRBJ1-4; tentatively, D is TRBD1 (5 bases). Germline-derived CDR1 and CDR2 are SGDLS and YYNGEE. V lost 0 bases, J lost 7 bases, and 19 bases lay in between. The CDR3 is 17 amino acids. CDR3 amino acids: CASSVAGREGLTEKLFF. DNA for the CDR3: TGTGCCAGCAGCGTAGCGGGCAGGGAGGGGCTTACTGAAAAACTGTTTTTT. The full variable domain, in which reference TRBV9 and TRBJ1-4 provide the parts outside the CDR3, is DSGVTQTPKHLITATGQRVTLRCSPRSGDLSVYWYQQSLDQGLQFLIQYYNGEERAKGNILERFSAQQFPDLHSELNLSSLELGDSALYFCASSVAGREGLTEKLFFGSGTQLSVL.

The table lists this clone with a count of one. The chain is built from TRBV7-8 and TRBJ1-2, with 9 bases that match TRBD1. Germline trimming cut 5 bases from V and 4 bases from J; bases unmatched to any gene: 11. CDR1 and CDR2 from the germline V gene are SGHVS and FQNEAQ. The CDR3 runs 16 residues. CDR3 loop: CASSHRQGQGAYGYTF. CDR3 bases: TGTGCCAGCAGCCATAGGCAGGGACAGGGCGCCTATGGCTACACCTTC.

In DNA, the CDR3 is TGTGTGACGACAGGGCCGAACACCGGGGAGCTGTTTTTT. Residues: CVTTGPNTGELFF. The chain recombines TRBV28 with TRBJ2-2, with 7 nucleotides matching TRBD1. There are 13 residues in the CDR3. CDR1 MDHEN and CDR2 SYDVKM come from the germline V gene. Filled out from reference TRBV28 and TRBJ2-2, the complete variable domain reads DVKVTQSSRYLVKRTGEKVFLECVQDMDHENMFWYRQDPGLGLRLIYFSYDVKMKEKGDIPEGYSVSREKKERFSLILESASTNQTSMYLCVTTGPNTGELFFGEGSRLTVL.

V gene TRBV11-1 combines with J gene TRBJ1-4, with D unresolved. CDR3 length: 14 amino acids. CDR1 and CDR2 (germline): SGHAT, FQDESV (reference sequence). Trimming cost V 2 bases and J 8 bases, with 12 bases left between them. For the CDR3, the DNA is TGTGCCAGCAGCTTACGGGCGACGGGAGAAAAACTGTTTTTT. Its translation: CASSLRATGEKLFF.

This rearrangement joins TRBV2 to TRBJ1-3; D is undetermined. CDR3 length: 11 residues. V was clipped by 6 bases and J by 8 bases, with 8 bases between them. The V gene's germline CDR1 is SNHLY and CDR2 FYNNEI. The CDR3 reads CASSLKYTIYF. The CDR3 coding sequence is TGTGCCAGCAGCCTAAAGTACACCATATATTTT.

V is TRBV7-9 and J is TRBJ1-1, with TRBD1 as a possible D gene (6 bases). Germline V gene data show CDR1 as SEHNR and CDR2 as FQNEAQ (reference sequence). This CDR3 is built from 15 residues. Trimming left V 5 bases short and J 5 bases short, with 18 bases between. The CDR3 DNA reads TGTGCCAGCAGCCGAGACACATCAGGGGTAACTGAAGCTTTCTTT. Amino acids: CASSRDTSGVTEAFF.

The rearrangement uses TRBV30 and TRBJ2-1; 11 bases are a match to TRBD2. The CDR3 runs to 16 residues. The V gene's germline CDR1 is GTSNPN and CDR2 SVGIG (reference sequence). The V and J ends lost 3 bases and 2 bases, in that order; junction bases with no gene match: 6. CDR3 amino acids: CAWRGTSGTTYNEQFF. The CDR3 DNA reads as TGTGCCTGGAGGGGGACTAGCGGAACAACCTACAATGAGCAGTTCTTC.

The chain links TRBV19 to TRBJ2-1, with D unclear. Trimming took 7 bases from V and 0 from J, leaving 7 bases between them. Germline assignment: CDR1 LNHDA and CDR2 SQIVND (reference sequence). CDR3 length: 13 amino acids. The DNA of the CDR3 is TGTGCCAGTATGAGGCGCTCCTACAATGAGCAGTTCTTC. Protein: CASMRRSYNEQFF.

The V gene is TRBV5-4, the J gene TRBJ2-5; D might be TRBD2 (5 bases). The germline V gene has CDR1 SGHNT and CDR2 YYREEE (reference sequence). V lost 6 bases and J lost 4, with 13 bases in between. This CDR3 has 13 amino acids. The CDR3 DNA reads as TGTGCCAGCAAACCTGGAGAGGGAGAGACCCAGTACTTC. This codes for CASKPGEGETQYF.

This chain joins TRBV3-1 (or the pseudogene TRBV3-2) and TRBJ1-4, with no clear D. Germline CDR1 LGHDT, CDR2 YNNKEL (reference sequence). Trimming left V 6 bases short and J 7 bases short, with 18 bases between. The CDR3 extends over 15 amino acids. The CDR3 bases are TGTGCCAGCAGACCCGCGACGGGTCGGTTTGAAAAACTGTTTTTT. It yields the protein CASRPATGRFEKLFF.

V and J are TRBV5-1 and TRBJ2-2, with 11 bases aligning to TRBD2. With 4 bases clipped from V and 3 bases from J, the junction kept 5 bases outside the gene matches. This CDR3 spans 16 amino acids. Germline CDR1 is SGHRS and CDR2 is YFSETQ. The CDR3 DNA follows: TGCGCCAGCAGCCCGGGGACTAGCGGCTACACCGGGGAGCTGTTTTTT. Its translation is CASSPGTSGYTGELFF.

The V call is TRBV29-1, the J call TRBJ2-3, with 8 positions matching TRBD1. This CDR3 spans 16 amino acids. The ends lost 2 bases at V and 0 bases at J; junction bases unmatched: 7. In germline, CDR1 is SQVTM, CDR2 ANQGSEA. CDR3 residues: CSVEKYRDRSTDTQYF. For the CDR3, the DNA is TGCAGCGTTGAAAAATACCGGGACAGGAGCACAGATACGCAGTATTTT.